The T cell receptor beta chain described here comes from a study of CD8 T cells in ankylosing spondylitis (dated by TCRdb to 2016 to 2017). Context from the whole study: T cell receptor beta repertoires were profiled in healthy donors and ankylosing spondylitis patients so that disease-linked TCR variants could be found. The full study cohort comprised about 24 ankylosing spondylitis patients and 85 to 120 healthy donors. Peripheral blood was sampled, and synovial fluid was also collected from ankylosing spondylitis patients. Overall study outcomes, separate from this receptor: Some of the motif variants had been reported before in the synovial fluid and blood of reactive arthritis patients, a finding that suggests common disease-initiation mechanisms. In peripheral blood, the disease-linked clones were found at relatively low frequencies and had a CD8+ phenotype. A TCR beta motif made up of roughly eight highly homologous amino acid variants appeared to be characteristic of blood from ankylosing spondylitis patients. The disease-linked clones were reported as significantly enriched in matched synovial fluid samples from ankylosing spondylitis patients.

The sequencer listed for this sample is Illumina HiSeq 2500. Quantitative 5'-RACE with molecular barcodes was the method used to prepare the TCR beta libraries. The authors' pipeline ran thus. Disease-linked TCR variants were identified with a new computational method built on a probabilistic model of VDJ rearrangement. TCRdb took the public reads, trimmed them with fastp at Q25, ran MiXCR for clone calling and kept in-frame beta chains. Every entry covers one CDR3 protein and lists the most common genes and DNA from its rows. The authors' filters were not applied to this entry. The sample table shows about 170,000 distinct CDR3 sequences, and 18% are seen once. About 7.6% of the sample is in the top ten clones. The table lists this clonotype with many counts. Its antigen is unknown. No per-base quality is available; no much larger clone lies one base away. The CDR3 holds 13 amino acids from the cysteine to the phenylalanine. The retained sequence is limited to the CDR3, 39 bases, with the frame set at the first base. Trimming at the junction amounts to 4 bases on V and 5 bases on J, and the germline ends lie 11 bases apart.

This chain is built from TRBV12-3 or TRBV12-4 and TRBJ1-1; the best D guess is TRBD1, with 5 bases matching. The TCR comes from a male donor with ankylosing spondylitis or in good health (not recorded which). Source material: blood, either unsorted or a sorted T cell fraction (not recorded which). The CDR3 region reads CASSYGTETEAFF. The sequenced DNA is TGTGCCAGCAGTTATGGGACCGAGACTGAAGCTTTCTTT.